A single sample is the source of the 9 T cell receptor beta chains below, sequenced in a study of STAT5B mutations in CD4+ large granular lymphocyte leukemia. Assay used: immunoSEQ multiplex PCR; TCRdb lists only in-frame clones, some missing. The sample shows about 25,000 clones, 74% of them seen only once. The sequenced material came from CD4+ T cells from blood buffy coats. The receptors derive from a human donor in good health.

This clone is a singleton in its sample. The chain has TRBV7-2 and TRBJ2-1; D is ambiguous. Germline CDR1 reads SGHTA; CDR2 reads FQGNSA. The length of the CDR3 is 15 residues. V lost 0 bases and J 10 bases, leaving 16 bases between the germline ends. The chain's CDR3 is CASSLAGSGVREQFF. DNA of the CDR3: TGTGCCAGCAGCTTAGCTGGTAGTGGGGTTCGGGAGCAGTTCTTC.

This chain uses TRBV5-1 with TRBJ1-2; TRBD1 is a possible D gene (5 bases). Germline CDR1 reads SGHRS; CDR2 reads YFSETQ. Trimming pared 6 bases from V and 2 bases from J, leaving 17 bases between. The CDR3 sequence is 15 residues long. The CDR3 DNA reads as TGCGCCAGCACCCTTGGGGGACCGAAAAACTATGGCTACACCTTC. It is translated as CASTLGGPKNYGYTF.

V gene TRBV7-2 combines with J gene TRBJ2-4; D remains ambiguous. Germline CDR1 and CDR2: SGHTA and FQGNSA. Trimming shortened V by 5 bases and J by 10 bases, and 21 bases separated the two germline ends. This CDR3 is built from 15 residues. CDR3 DNA sequence: TGTGCCAGCAGCCTCCTGGCAGCTAGTCGAGGTATTCAGTACTTC. It encodes CASSLLAASRGIQYF.

V gene TRBV18 combines with J gene TRBJ2-5; 11 bases map to TRBD1. This CDR3 has 16 amino acids. Germline V lookup: CDR1 KGHSH, CDR2 LQKENI. V lost 3 bases, J lost 5 bases, and 8 bases stayed unmatched. The CDR3 DNA is TGTGCCAGCTCACCCGGACAGGGGGCGACGACTGAGACCCAGTACTTC. Translated: CASSPGQGATTETQYF.

This clone was detected only once. The chain recombines TRBV9 with TRBJ2-6, with D unresolved. V was pared by 2 bases and J by 4 bases, with 10 bases between. The CDR3 is 15 residues long. CDR1 and CDR2 (germline): SGDLS, YYNGEE. The CDR3 bases are TGTGCCAGCAGCGTCTACACAGCCGGGGCCAACGTCCTGACTTTC. The encoded protein is CASSVYTAGANVLTF.

The chain joins TRBV28 to TRBJ1-2; D may be TRBD1 (5 bases). The CDR3 is 15 amino acids. Between the trimmed V and J ends, which lost 1 base and 1 base, there was a span of 10 bases. Per germline, CDR1 MDHEN and CDR2 SYDVKM. The CDR3 nucleotides read TGTGCCAGCAGTTTATTGGCCAGGGTTAACTATGGCTACACCTTC. Its protein is CASSLLARVNYGYTF.

The chain links TRBV6-1 to TRBJ1-5, with D possibly TRBD1 on 5 matching bases. The CDR3 spans 14 residues. The V and J ends lost 2 bases and 4 bases respectively, with 9 bases between them. The germline V gene encodes CDR1 MNHNS and CDR2 SASEGT. The CDR3: CASSERWGNQPQHF. CDR3 in DNA: TGTGCCAGCAGTGAAAGATGGGGGAATCAGCCCCAGCATTTT.

The V gene is TRBV10-3, the J gene TRBJ1-6; D uncertain. There are 14 residues in the CDR3. CDR1 is ENHRY and CDR2 is SYGVKD in the germline V gene. Trimming stripped 3 bases from V and 14 bases from J, with 17 bases between. CDR3 coding DNA: TGTGCCATCAGTGAACAGTCAGACCATAGGGCCCTCCACTTT. As protein: CAISEQSDHRALHF.

This chain links TRBV4-3 with TRBJ1-1; the D is unclear. Germline CDR1 and CDR2: LGHNA and YSLEER. The CDR3 is made up of 13 amino acids. Trimming stripped 2 bases from V and 0 bases from J, with 4 bases between. This CDR3 reads CASSQIVNTEAFF. The CDR3 coding sequence is TGCGCCAGCAGCCAAATAGTGAACACTGAAGCTTTCTTT.